The entry below describes one T cell receptor beta chain. These data originate in a study of CD8 T cells in Susac syndrome. Blood CD8+ and CD4+ T cells underwent high-throughput TCR beta sequencing. Germline-derived CDR1 and CDR2 are SEHNR and FQNEAQ (reference sequence). This CDR3 spans 13 amino acids. V lost 5 bases to trimming and J lost 6 bases; unmatched junction nucleotides: 3. Roughly 0.45 to 1 ug RNA was reverse transcribed with random hexamers. The immunoSEQ assay covered 54 Vbeta and 13 Jbeta segments for CDR3. One entry per CDR3 protein, called by TCRdb with MiXCR from the immunoSEQ multiplex PCR reads. The sample shows about 210,000 distinct CDR3 sequences, around 93% of them seen only once.

The chain links TRBV7-9 to TRBJ1-2, with 10 positions matching TRBD1. The clonotype originates from a human donor with multiple sclerosis. The source material was CD4+ T cells from PBMCs. The CDR3 sequence: CASSIGTGDGYTF. CDR3 DNA: TGTGCCAGCAGCATCGGGACAGGGGATGGCTACACCTTC.